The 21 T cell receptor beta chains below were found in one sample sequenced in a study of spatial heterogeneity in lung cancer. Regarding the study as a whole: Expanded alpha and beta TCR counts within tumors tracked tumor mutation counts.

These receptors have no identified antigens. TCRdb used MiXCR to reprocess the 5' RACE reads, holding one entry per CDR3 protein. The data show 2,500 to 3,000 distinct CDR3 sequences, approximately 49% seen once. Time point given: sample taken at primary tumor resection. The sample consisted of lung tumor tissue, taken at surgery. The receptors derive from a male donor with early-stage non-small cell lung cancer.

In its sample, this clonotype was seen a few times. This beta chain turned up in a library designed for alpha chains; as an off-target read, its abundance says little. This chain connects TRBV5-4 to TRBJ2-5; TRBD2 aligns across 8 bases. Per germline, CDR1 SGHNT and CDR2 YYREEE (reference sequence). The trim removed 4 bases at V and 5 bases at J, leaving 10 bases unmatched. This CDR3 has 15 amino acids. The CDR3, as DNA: TGTGCCAGCAGCCTCCTAGGACTAGCATATGAGACCCAGTACTTC. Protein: CASSLLGLAYETQYF.

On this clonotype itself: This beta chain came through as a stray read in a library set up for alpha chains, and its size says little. Here the CDR3 reads CASSRQRSSYNSPLHF. The CDR3, as DNA: TGTGCCAGCAGCCGACAGAGGAGCTCCTATAATTCACCCCTCCACTTT. This sequence joins TRBV11-2 and TRBJ1-6; a possible D gene is TRBD1 (5 bases). Germline V gene sequence: CDR1 SGHAT, CDR2 FQNNGV. This CDR3 is built from 16 residues. V was trimmed by 5 bases and J by 0 bases, leaving 11 bases between them.

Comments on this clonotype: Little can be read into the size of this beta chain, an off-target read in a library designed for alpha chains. The CDR3, as DNA: TGTGCCACCAGCAGAGGGGACAGCCTTACGCGGGAAGGCTACACCTTC. Translating it yields CATSRGDSLTREGYTF. This rearrangement joins TRBV15 to TRBJ1-2; 7 bases map to TRBD1. CDR3 size: 16 residues. CDR1 is LNHNV and CDR2 is YYDKDF in the germline V gene (reference sequence). The ends lost 1 base at V and 8 bases at J; junction bases unmatched: 13.

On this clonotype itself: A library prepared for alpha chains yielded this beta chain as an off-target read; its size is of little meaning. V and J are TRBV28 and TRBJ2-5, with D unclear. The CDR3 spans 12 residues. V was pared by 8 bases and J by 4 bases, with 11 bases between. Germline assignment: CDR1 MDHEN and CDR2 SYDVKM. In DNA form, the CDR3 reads TGTGCCAGCGGCGCGCTTGTAGAGACCCAGTACTTC. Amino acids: CASGALVETQYF.

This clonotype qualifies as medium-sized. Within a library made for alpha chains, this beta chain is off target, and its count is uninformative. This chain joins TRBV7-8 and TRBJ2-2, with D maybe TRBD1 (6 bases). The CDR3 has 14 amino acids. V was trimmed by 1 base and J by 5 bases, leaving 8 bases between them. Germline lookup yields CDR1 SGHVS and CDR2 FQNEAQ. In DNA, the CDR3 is TGTGCCAGCAGCTTAGGAGGGGGAACCGGGGAGCTGTTTTTT. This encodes CASSLGGGTGELFF.

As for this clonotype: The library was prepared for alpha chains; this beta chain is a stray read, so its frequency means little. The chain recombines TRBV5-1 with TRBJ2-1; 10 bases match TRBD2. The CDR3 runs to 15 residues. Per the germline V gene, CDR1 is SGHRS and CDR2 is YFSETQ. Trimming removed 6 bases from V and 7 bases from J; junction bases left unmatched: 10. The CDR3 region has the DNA TGCGCCAGCATACTACTACCGGGACTAGCGAATGAGCAGTTCTTC. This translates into CASILLPGLANEQFF.

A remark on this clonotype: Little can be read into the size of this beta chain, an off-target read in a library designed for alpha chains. The CDR3 spells CASSPGPLLAAQETQYF. Written as DNA, the CDR3 is TGCGCCAGCAGCCCTGGGCCTCTACTAGCGGCTCAAGAGACCCAGTACTTC. The chain links TRBV4-1 to TRBJ2-5, with 8 nucleotides matching TRBD2. Germline lookup yields CDR1 MGHRA and CDR2 YSYEKL. The length of the CDR3 is 17 residues. V trimming: 4 bases; J trimming: 2 bases; junction bases outside the gene matches: 12.

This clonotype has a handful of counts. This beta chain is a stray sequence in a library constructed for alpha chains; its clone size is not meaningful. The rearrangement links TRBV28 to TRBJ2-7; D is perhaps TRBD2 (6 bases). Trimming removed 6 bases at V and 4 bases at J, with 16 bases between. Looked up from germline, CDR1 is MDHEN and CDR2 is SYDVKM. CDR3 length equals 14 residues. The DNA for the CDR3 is TGTGCCAGCAGACGATGGGGGGTAGGATACGAGCAGTACTTC. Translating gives CASRRWGVGYEQYF.

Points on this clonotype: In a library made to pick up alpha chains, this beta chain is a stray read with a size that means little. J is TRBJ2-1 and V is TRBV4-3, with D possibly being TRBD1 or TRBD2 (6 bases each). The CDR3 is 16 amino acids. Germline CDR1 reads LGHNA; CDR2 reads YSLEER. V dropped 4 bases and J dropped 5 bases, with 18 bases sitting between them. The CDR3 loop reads CASSREWGAGNNEQFF. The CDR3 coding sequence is TGCGCCAGCAGCCGCGAGTGGGGGGCGGGAAACAATGAGCAGTTCTTC.

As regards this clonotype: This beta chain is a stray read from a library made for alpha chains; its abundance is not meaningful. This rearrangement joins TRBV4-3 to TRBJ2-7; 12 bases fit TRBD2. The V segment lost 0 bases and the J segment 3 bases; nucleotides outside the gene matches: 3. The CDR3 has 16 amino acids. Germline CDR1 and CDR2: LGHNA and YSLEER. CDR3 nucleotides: TGCGCCAGCAGCCAAGATACGACTAGCGGGGGCTACGAGCAGTACTTC. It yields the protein CASSQDTTSGGYEQYF.

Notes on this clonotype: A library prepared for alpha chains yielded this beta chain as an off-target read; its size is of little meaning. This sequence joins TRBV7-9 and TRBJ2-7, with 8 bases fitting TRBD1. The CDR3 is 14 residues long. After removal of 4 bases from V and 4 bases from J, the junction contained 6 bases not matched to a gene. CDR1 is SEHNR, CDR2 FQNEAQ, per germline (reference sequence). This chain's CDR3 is CASSSGQGSYEQYF. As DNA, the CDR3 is TGTGCCAGCAGCTCTGGACAGGGATCTTACGAGCAGTACTTC.

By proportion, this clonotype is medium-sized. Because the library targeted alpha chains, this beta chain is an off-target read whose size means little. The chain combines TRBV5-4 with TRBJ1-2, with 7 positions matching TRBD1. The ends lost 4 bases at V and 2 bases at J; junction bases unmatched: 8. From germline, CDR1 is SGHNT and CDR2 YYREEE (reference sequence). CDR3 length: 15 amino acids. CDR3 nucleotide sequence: TGTGCCAGCAGCACCCGACAGGGCGACAACTATGGCTACACCTTC. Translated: CASSTRQGDNYGYTF.

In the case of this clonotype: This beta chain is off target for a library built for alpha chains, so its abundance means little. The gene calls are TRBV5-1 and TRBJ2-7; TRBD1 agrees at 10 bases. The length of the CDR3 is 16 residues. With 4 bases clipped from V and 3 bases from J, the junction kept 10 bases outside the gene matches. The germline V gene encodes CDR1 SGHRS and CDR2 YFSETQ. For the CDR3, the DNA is TGCGCCAGCAGCCCGGGACAGGGGCAAAAATTCTACGAGCAGTACTTC. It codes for CASSPGQGQKFYEQYF.

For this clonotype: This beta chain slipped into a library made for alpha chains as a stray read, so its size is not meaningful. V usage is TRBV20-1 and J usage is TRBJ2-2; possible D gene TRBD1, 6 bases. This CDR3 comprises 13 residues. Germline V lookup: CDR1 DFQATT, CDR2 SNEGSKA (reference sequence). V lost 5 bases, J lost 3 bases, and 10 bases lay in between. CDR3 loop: CSAWDTDTGELFF. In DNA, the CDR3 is TGCAGTGCTTGGGACACTGACACCGGGGAGCTGTTTTTT.

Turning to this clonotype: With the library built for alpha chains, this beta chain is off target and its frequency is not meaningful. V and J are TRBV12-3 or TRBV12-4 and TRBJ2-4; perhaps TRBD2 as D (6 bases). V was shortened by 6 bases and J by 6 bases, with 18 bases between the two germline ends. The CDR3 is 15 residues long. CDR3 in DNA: TGTGCCAGCAGCCAGGGACTCCGGGCCTTAAACATTCAGTACTTC. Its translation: CASSQGLRALNIQYF.

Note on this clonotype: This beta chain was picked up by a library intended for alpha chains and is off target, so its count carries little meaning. The CDR3 loop is CASSPQVYEQYF. In nucleotides, the CDR3 is TGTGCCAGCAGCCCCCAGGTGTACGAGCAGTACTTC. The chain has TRBV12-3 or TRBV12-4 and TRBJ2-7; D is unclear. Trimming removed 6 bases from V and 4 bases from J, with 10 bases in between. The CDR3 extends over 12 amino acids.

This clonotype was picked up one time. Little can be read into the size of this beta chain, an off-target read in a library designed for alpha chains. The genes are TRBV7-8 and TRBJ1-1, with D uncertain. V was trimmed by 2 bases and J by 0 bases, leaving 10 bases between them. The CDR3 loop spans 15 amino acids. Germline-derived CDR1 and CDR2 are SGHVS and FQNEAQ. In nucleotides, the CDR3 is TGTGCCAGCAGCTTAAGTCGACAAATGAACACTGAAGCTTTCTTT. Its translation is CASSLSRQMNTEAFF.

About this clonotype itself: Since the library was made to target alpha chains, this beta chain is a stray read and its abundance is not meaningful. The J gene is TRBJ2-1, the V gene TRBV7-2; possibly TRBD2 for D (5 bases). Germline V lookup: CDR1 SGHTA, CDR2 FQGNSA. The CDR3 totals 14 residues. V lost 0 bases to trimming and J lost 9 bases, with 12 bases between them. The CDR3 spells CASSLARASPEQFF. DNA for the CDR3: TGTGCCAGCAGCTTAGCGCGGGCTAGTCCTGAGCAGTTCTTC.

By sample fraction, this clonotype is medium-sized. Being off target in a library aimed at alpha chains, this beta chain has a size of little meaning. The CDR3 coding sequence is TGTGCCATCAGTGAGTCGGGTGGCGGGAGGGCCCCAGATACGCAGTATTTT. It yields the protein CAISESGGGRAPDTQYF. This chain uses TRBV10-3 with TRBJ2-3; the match to TRBD2 covers 9 bases. Germline-derived CDR1 and CDR2 are ENHRY and SYGVKD. V lost 0 bases, J lost 4 bases, and 8 bases stayed unmatched. The CDR3 runs to 17 residues.

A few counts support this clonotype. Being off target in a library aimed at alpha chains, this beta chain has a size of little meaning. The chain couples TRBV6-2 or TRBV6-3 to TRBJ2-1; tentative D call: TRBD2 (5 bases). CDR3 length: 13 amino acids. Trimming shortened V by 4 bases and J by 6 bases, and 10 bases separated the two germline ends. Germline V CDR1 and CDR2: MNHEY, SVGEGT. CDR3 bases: TGTGCCAGCAGTTCTTCTGGGAGCAATGAGCAGTTCTTC. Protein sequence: CASSSSGSNEQFF.

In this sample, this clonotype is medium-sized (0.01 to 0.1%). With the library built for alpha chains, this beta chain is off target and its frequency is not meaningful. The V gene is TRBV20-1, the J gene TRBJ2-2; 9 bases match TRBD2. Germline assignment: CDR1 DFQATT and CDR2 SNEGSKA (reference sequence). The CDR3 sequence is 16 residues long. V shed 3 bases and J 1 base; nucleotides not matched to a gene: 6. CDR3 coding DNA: TGCAGTGCTAGCCCAACTAGCGGGCGGAACACCGGGGAGCTGTTTTTT. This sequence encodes CSASPTSGRNTGELFF.